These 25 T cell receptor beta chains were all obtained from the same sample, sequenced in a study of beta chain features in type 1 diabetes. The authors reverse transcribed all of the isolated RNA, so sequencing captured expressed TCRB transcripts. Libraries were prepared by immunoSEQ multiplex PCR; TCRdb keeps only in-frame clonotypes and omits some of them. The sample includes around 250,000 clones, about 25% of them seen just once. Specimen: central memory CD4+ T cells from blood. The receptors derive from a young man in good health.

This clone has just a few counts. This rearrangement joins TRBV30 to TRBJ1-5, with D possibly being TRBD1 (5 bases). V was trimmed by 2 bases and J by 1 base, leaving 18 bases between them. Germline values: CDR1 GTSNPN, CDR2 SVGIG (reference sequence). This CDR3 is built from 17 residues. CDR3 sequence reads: CAWSSRTDSQSNQPQHF. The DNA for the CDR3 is TGTGCCTGGAGTTCGAGAACCGACAGCCAAAGCAATCAGCCCCAGCATTTT.

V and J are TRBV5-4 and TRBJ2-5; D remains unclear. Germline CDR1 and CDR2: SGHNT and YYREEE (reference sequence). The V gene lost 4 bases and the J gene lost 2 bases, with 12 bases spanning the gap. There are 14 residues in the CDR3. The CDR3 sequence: CASSPQVRQETQYF. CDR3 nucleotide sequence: TGTGCCAGCAGCCCGCAGGTTAGGCAAGAGACCCAGTACTTC.

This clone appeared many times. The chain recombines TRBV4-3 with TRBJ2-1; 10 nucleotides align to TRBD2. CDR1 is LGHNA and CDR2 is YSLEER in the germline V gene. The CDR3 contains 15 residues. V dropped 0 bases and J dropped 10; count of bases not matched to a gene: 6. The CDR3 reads CASSQDPAGGTEQFF. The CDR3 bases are TGCGCCAGCAGCCAAGATCCAGCGGGAGGGACAGAGCAGTTCTTC.

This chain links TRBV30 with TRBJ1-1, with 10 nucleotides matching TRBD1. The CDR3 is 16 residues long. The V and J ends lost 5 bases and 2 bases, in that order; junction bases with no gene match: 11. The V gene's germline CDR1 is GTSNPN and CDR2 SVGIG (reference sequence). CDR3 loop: CAWGRGRDRGNTEAFF. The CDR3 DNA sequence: TGTGCCTGGGGCCGCGGTCGGGACAGGGGAAACACTGAAGCTTTCTTT.

CDR3 region: CASSPGQGDGYTF. The CDR3 DNA sequence: TGTGCCAGCAGCCCTGGACAGGGGGATGGCTACACCTTC. This chain links TRBV7-9 with TRBJ1-2; TRBD1 matches at 10 bases. Germline CDR1 and CDR2: SEHNR and FQNEAQ (reference sequence). V shed 5 bases, J shed 6 bases, and the junction held 3 bases outside the gene matches. There are 13 residues in the CDR3.

The CDR3 nucleotides read TGTGCCTGGAGGCCCGGAGAAAGTGGGGCCAACGTCCTGACTTTC. Its protein product is CAWRPGESGANVLTF. This chain links TRBV30 with TRBJ2-6, with D unresolved. With 3 bases removed from V and 3 bases from J, the gap between germline ends came to 12 bases. This CDR3 has 15 residues. The germline gives CDR1 GTSNPN, CDR2 SVGIG (reference sequence).

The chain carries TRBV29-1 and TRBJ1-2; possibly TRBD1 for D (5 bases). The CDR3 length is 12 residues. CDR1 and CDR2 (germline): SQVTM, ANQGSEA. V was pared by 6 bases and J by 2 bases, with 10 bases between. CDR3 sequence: CSVDQGNYGYTF. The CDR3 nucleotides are TGCAGCGTCGATCAGGGAAACTATGGCTACACCTTC.

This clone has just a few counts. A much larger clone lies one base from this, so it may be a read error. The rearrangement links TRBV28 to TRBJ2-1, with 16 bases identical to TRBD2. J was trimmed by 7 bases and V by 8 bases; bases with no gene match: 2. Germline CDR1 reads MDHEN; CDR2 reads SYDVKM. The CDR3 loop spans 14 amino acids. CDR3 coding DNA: TGTGCCAGCGGGACTAGCGGGAGGGCGAATGAGCAGTTCTTC. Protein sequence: CASGTSGRANEQFF.

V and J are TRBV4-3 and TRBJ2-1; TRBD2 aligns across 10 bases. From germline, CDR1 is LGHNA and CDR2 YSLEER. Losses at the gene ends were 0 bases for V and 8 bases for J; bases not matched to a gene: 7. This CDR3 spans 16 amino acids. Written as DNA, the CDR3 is TGCGCCAGCAGCCAAGAACCGGGACTAGCGTCTTATGAGCAGTTCTTC. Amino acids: CASSQEPGLASYEQFF.

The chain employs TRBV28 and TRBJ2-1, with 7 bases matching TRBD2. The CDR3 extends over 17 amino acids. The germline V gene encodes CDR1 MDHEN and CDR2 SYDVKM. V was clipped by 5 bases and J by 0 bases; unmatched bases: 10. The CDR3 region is CASSLTQAGSSYNEQFF. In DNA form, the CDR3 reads TGTGCCAGCAGTCTCACTCAAGCGGGGAGCTCCTACAATGAGCAGTTCTTC.

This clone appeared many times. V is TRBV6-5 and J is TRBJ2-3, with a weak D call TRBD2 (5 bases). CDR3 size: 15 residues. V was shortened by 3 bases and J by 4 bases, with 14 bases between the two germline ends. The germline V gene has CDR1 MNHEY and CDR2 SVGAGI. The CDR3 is CASSYWGANPDTQYF. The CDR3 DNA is TGTGCCAGCAGTTATTGGGGAGCCAATCCAGATACGCAGTATTTT.

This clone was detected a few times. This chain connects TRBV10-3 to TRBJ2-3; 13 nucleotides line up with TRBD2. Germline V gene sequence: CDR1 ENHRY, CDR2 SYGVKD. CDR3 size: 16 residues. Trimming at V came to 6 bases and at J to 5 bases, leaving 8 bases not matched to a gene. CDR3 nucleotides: TGTGCCATCAGCCCCGGGACTAGCGGGACCGGAGATACGCAGTATTTT. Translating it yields CAISPGTSGTGDTQYF.

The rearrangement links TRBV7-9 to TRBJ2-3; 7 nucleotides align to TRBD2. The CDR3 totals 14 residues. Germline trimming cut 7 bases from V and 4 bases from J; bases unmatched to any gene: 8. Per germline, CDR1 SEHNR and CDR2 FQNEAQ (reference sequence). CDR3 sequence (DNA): TGTGCCAGCACCCGCGGGGGAGCGTCAGATACGCAGTATTTT. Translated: CASTRGGASDTQYF.

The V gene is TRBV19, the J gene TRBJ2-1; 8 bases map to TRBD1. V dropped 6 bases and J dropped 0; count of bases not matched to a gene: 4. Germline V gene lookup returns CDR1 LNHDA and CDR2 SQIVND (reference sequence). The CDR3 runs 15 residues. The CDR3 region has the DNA TGTGCCAGTAGGGTGGACAGGGACTCCTACAATGAGCAGTTCTTC. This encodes CASRVDRDSYNEQFF.

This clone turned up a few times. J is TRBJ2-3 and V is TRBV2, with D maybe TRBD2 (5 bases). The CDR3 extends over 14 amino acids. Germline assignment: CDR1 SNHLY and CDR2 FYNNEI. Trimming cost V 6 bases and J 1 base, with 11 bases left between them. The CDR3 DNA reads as TGTGCCAGCAGGGCGGGCCGGGGCACAGATACGCAGTATTTT. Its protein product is CASRAGRGTDTQYF.

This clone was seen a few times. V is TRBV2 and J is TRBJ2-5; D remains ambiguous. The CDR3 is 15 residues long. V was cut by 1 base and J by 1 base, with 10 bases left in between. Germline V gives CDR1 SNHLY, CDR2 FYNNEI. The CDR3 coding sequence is TGTGCCAGCAGTGAAGTTTCTTTAGCCCAAGAGACCCAGTACTTC. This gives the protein CASSEVSLAQETQYF.

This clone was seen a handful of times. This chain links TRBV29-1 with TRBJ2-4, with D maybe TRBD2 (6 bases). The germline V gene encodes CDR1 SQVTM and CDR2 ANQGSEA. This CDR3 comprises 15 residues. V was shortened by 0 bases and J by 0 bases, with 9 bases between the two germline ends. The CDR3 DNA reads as TGCAGCGTTGAAGAGGGGGGAGTAGCCAAAAACATTCAGTACTTC. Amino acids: CSVEEGGVAKNIQYF.

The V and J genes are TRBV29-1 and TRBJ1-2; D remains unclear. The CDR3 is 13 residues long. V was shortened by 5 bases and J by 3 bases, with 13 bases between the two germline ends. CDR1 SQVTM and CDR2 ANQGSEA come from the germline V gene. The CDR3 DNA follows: TGCAGCGTTCACCTCGCAGGTGACTATGGCTACACCTTC. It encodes CSVHLAGDYGYTF.

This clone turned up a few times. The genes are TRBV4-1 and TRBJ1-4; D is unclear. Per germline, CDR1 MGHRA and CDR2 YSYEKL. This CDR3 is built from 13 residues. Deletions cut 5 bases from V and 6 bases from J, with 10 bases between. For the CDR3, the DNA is TGCGCCAGCAGCGGACTGGAGGATGAAAAACTGTTTTTT. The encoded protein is CASSGLEDEKLFF.

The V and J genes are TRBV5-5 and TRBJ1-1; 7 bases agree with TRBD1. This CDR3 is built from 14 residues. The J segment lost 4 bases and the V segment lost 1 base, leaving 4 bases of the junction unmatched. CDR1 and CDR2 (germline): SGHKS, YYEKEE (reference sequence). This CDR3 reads CASSLKSGGTEAFF. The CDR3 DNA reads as TGTGCCAGCAGCTTGAAATCAGGGGGCACTGAAGCTTTCTTT.

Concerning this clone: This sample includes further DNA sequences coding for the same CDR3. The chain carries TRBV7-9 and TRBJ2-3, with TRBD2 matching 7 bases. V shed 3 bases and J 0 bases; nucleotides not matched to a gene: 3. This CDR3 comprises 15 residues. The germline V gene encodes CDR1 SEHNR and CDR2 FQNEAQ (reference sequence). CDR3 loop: CASSLSSGSTDTQYF. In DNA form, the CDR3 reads TGTGCCAGCAGCTTGAGTAGCGGGAGCACAGATACGCAGTATTTT.

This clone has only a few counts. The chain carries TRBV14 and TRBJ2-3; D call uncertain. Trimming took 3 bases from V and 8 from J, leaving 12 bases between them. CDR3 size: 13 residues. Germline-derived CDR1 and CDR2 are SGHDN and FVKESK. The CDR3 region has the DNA TGTGCCAGCAGCCATCCGGGTTCAGGTACGCAGTATTTT. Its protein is CASSHPGSGTQYF.

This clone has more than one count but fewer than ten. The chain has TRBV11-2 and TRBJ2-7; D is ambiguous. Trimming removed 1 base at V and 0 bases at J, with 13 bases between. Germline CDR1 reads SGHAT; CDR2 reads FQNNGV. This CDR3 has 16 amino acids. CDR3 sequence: CASSLVAGPRSYEQYF. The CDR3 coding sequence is TGTGCCAGCAGCTTAGTCGCCGGGCCACGCTCCTACGAGCAGTACTTC.

CDR3 DNA: TGTGCCATCACTGCGACAGGGGGGTACGAGCAGTACTTC. Protein product: CAITATGGYEQYF. The chain is built from TRBV10-3 and TRBJ2-7; 9 positions agree with TRBD1. Germline V lookup: CDR1 ENHRY, CDR2 SYGVKD. The CDR3 contains 13 residues. Trimming took 7 bases from V and 4 from J; bases not matched to a gene: 5.

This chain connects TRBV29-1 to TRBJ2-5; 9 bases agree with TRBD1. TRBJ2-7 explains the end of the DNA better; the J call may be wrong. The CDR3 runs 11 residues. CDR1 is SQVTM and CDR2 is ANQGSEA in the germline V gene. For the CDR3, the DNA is TGCAGCGTTAGACAGGGGGACGAGCAGTACTTC. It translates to CSVRQGDEQYF.